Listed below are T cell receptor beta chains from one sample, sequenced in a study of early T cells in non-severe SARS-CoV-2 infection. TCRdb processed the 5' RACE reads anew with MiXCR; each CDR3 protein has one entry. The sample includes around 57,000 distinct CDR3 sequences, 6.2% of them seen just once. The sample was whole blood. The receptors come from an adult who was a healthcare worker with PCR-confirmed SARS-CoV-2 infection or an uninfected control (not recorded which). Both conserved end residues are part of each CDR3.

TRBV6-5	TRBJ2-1	CASTRPGGSYNEQFF
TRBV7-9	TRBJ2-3	CASSQLLRTGGSTDTQYF
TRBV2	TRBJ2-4	CASSEARRGGIQYF
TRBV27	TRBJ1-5	CASSFQGAVEPQHF
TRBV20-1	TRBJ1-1	CSAPRKQGNTEAFF
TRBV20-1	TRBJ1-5	CSARVWGGQPQHF
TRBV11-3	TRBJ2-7	CASSSKTLPYEQYF
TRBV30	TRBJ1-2	CAWSVQAYGYTF
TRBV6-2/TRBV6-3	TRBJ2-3	CASSPGSLTDTQYF
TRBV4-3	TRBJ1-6	CASSQDPANSPLHF
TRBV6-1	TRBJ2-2	CASSEADTGELFF
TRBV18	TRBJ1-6	CASSLDSNNSPLHF
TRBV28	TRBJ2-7	CASSPPGPVLEQYF
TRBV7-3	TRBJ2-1	CASSLTPSLAGGPHEQFF
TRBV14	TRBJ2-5	CASSPSQETQYF
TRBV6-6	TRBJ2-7	CASSQEYYEQYF
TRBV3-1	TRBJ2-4	CASSQEDKRYF
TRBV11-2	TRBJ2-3	CASNFGGQSTDTQYF
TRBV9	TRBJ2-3	CASGASGVSTDTQYF
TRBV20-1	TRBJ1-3	CSARRDGNTIYF
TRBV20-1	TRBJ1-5	CSATIDSNQPQHF
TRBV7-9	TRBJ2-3	CASSSRGSSGFTDTQYF
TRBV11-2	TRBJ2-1	CASSAGLAGGNEQFF
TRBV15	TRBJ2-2	CATSRGGGRKNTGELFF
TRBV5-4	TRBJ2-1	CASSKVAGGPNEQFF
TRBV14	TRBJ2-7	CASSRQGVIEQYF
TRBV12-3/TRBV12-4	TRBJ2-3	CASSPLGTGRADTQYF
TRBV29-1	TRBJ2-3	CSVEDWGGVDTQYF
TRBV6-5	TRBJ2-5	CASRTGGGKTQYF
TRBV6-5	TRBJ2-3	CASASGGRTDTQYF
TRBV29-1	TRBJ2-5	CSVASQGGETQYF
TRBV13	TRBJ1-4	CASSSRVRANEKLFF
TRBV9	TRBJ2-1	CASSVGLAGGRAYNEQFF
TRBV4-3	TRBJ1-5	CASSQDWPGAGGNQPQHF
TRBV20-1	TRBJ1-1	CSASHRLNTEAFF
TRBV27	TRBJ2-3	CASSLSATDTQYF
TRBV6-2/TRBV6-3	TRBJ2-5	CASGTENQETQYF
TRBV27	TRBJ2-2	CATRWGRDGELFF
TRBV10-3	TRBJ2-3	CAISLGDTQYF
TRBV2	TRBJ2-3	CASSALRGQDTQYF